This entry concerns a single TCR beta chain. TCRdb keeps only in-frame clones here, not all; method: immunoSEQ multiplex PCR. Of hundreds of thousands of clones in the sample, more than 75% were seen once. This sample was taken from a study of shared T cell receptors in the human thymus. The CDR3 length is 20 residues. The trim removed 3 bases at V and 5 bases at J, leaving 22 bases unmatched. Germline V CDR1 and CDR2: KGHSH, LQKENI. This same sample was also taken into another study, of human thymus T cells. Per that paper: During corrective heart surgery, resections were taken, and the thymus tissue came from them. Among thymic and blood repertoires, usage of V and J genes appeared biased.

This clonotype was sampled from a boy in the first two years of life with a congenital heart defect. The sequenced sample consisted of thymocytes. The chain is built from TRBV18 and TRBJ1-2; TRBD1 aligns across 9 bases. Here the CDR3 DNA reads TGTGCCAGCTCACCGGGGTCGGGGCGAACTCACAGGGGGCAATGGTATGGCTACACCTTC. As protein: CASSPGSGRTHRGQWYGYTF.